Listed below are T cell receptor beta chains from one sample, sequenced in a study of CD8+ T cells in alopecia areata. Sequenced by immunoSEQ multiplex PCR; TCRdb stores in-frame clones only, minus some. The sample records 5,900 or so clones, over 45% being singletons. The sequenced sample was skin. These receptors all come from a human donor with alopecia areata. Both conserved end residues are part of each CDR3. D genes are given only for firm matches. Size tells how often a clone was seen (once, few, many) or the class of an expanded clone, and some rows leave it out.

abundance	v_gene	d_gene	j_gene	CDR3aa	CDR3nt
-	TRBV7-9	-	TRBJ1-4	CASSDRRTTNEKLFF	TGTGCCAGCAGCGATCGGAGGACAACTAATGAAAAACTGTTTTTT
-	TRBV19	-	TRBJ1-5	CASSQYSNQPQHF	TGTGCCAGTAGTCAATATAGCAATCAGCCCCAGCATTTT
-	TRBV5-6	-	TRBJ2-5	CASRNRNQETQYF	TGTGCCAGCAGGAACAGGAACCAAGAGACCCAGTACTTC
-	TRBV7-9	-	TRBJ2-7	CASSFGNPYEQYF	TGTGCCAGCAGCTTTGGAAATCCCTACGAGCAGTACTTC
-	TRBV10-3	-	TRBJ2-7	CAISERMGIEQYF	TGTGCCATCAGTGAACGAATGGGGATCGAGCAGTACTTC
-	TRBV6-5	-	TRBJ1-5	CASSYSPAQPQHF	TGTGCCAGCAGTTACTCACCGGCACAGCCCCAGCATTTT
once	TRBV15	-	TRBJ1-3	CATSRGSRSTDSGNTIYF	TGTGCCACCAGCAGAGGAAGTCGGTCGACCGACTCTGGAAACACCATATATTTT
-	TRBV28	-	TRBJ2-7	CASTSLYEQYF	TGTGCCAGCACCTCCCTCTACGAGCAGTACTTC
-	TRBV7-2	-	TRBJ2-2	CASSLQGVGYTGELFF	TGTGCCAGCAGTCTCCAGGGAGTAGGTTACACCGGGGAGCTGTTTTTT
-	TRBV5-1	-	TRBJ2-3	CASSSRYGGVSTDTQYF	TGCGCCAGCAGCTCCCGTTACGGGGGAGTTAGCACAGATACGCAGTATTTT
-	TRBV5-6	-	TRBJ1-1	CASSFLGFEAFF	TGTGCCAGCAGCTTTCTCGGATTTGAAGCTTTCTTT
once	TRBV7-2	-	TRBJ2-7	CASSLGQIYEQYF	TGTGCCAGCAGCTTAGGGCAGATCTACGAGCAGTACTTC
-	TRBV7-2	TRBD1	TRBJ2-1	CASSLAGTGGPEQFF	TGTGCCAGCAGCTTAGCAGGGACAGGGGGACCTGAGCAGTTCTTC
-	TRBV4-2	TRBD2	TRBJ2-4	CASSQDLAGERNIQYF	TGTGCCAGCAGCCAAGATCTAGCGGGAGAGAGAAACATTCAGTACTTC
-	TRBV29-1	TRBD1	TRBJ1-1	CSVVGQGNTEAFF	TGCAGCGTTGTGGGACAGGGGAACACTGAAGCTTTCTTT
-	TRBV6-1	-	TRBJ1-5	CASSVTAYSNQPQHF	TGTGCCAGCAGTGTAACGGCGTATAGCAATCAGCCCCAGCATTTT
few	TRBV2	-	TRBJ2-1	CASTGPSRDNEQFF	TGTGCCAGCACGGGGCCTAGTAGGGACAATGAGCAGTTCTTC
-	TRBV5-5	-	TRBJ2-7	CASSLGMAGQQYF	TGTGCCAGCAGCTTGGGGATGGCAGGGCAGCAGTACTTC
-	TRBV6-1	TRBD2	TRBJ2-7	CASSPAGGSSYEQYF	TGTGCCAGCTCTCCGGCGGGAGGGAGCTCCTACGAGCAGTACTTC
few	TRBV5-4	TRBD1	TRBJ2-7	CASSQGGHYEQYF	TGTGCCAGCAGTCAAGGGGGCCACTACGAGCAGTACTTC
-	TRBV29-1	TRBD1	TRBJ2-3	CSVPSEDRGTDTQYF	TGCAGCGTTCCTTCCGAGGACAGGGGCACAGATACGCAGTATTTT
-	TRBV14	TRBD1	TRBJ2-2	CASSRLTGGWSVGELFF	TGTGCCAGCAGCCGCTTAACAGGGGGCTGGAGCGTGGGGGAGCTGTTTTTT
-	TRBV14	-	TRBJ2-6	CASSQDAPANVLTF	TGTGCCAGCAGCCAAGACGCGCCGGCCAACGTCCTGACTTTC
few	TRBV5-4	-	TRBJ2-3	CASSQGGAGDTQYF	TGTGCCAGCAGCCAAGGGGGGGCCGGAGATACGCAGTATTTT
-	TRBV6-5	-	TRBJ2-5	CASRSGAGETQYF	TGTGCCAGCAGGTCAGGGGCGGGGGAGACCCAGTACTTC
-	TRBV30	TRBD2	TRBJ2-1	CAWSVPSGAEFF	TGTGCCTGGAGTGTACCTAGCGGGGCCGAGTTCTTC
-	TRBV4-1	-	TRBJ2-5	CASSQKRGVVETQYF	TGCGCCAGCAGCCAAAAGAGGGGGGTAGTCGAGACCCAGTACTTC
few	TRBV28	-	TRBJ1-4	CASTPSRLVRPGKLFF	TGTGCCAGCACCCCCTCCCGACTCGTACGGCCAGGAAAACTGTTTTTT
medium-sized	TRBV7-8	-	TRBJ2-1	CASSLGPPTITSYNEQFF	TGTGCCAGCAGCTTAGGGCCGCCTACTATTACCTCCTACAATGAGCAGTTCTTC
-	TRBV2	-	TRBJ2-7	CASSEMSEQYF	TGTGCCAGCAGTGAAATGAGCGAGCAGTACTTC